What follows is one T cell receptor beta chain and its context. Its antigen is currently unknown. Constant-segment primers and 5'RACE yielded cDNA libraries for TCR alpha and TCR beta, each carrying sample barcodes and UMIs. TCRdb re-derived calls from the 5' RACE reads in MiXCR, one entry per CDR3 protein. The data contain approximately 300,000 distinct CDR3 sequences, roughly 21% of them singletons. The source of the sample is a study of T-cell memory formation after mild COVID-19. In the study overall: The TCR clusters were mostly specific to one donor.

The germline CDR1 and CDR2 sequences are DFQATT and SNEGSKA (reference sequence). This CDR3 is built from 14 residues. The V segment lost 6 bases and the J segment 4 bases; nucleotides outside the gene matches: 11. Findings and caveats of the study: The study found balanced CD4/CD8 in clones contracting day 15 to 85 and a CD4+ lean in later expanders. Researchers report contracting CD4+ clones mostly in CM and EM, with CD8+ clones in EMRA.

V is TRBV20-1 and J is TRBJ1-1, with 7 bases matching TRBD1. Specimen: PBMCs or a T cell subset sorted from them (not recorded which). The sequence was collected from a man aged 18 to 30 who had mild COVID-19 (a few samples of this study predate the infection). Cell type and time point are not known. The DNA for the CDR3 is TGCAGTGCCGCAACGGCAGGGGGTAGCACTGAAGCTTTCTTT. The encoded protein is CSAATAGGSTEAFF.